This T cell receptor beta chain was found in a study of blood T cell repertoires in COVID-19. For the study at large: There were acute and convalescent COVID-19 samples, and they came from the United States, Italy and Spain. PBMCs, B-cell-depleted T cells, or T cells provided the cDNA or gDNA that made up the material.

The CDR3 contains 13 residues. Trimming at V came to 6 bases and at J to 10 bases, leaving 11 bases not matched to a gene. CDR1 MNHEY and CDR2 SVGAGI come from the germline V gene. Libraries were prepared by immunoSEQ multiplex PCR; TCRdb keeps only in-frame clonotypes and omits some of them. The table shows about 110,000 clones, with around four fifths occurring only once. V is TRBV6-5 and J is TRBJ1-1; 7 bases align to TRBD1. The specimen sequenced was peripheral blood. The sequence was collected from a woman aged 55 to 70 with acute or convalescent COVID-19. The CDR3 region is CASSLPGTDAAFF. CDR3 nucleotide sequence: TGTGCCAGCAGCCTTCCCGGGACAGATGCAGCTTTCTTT.